This T cell receptor (beta chain) is drawn from a study of T cell changes during pregnancy in multiple sclerosis. Repertoires were generated with immunoSEQ multiplex PCR, while TCRdb's copy carries only in-frame clones and drops some. The profile shows roughly 69,000 clones, more than 85% of them singletons. The V gene end was trimmed by 5 bases and the J gene end by 7 bases; junction bases not matched to a gene: 12. The CDR3 loop spans 17 amino acids. Germline V gives CDR1 SNHLY, CDR2 FYNNEI. The chain recombines TRBV2 with TRBJ1-5; 12 nucleotides agree with TRBD1. This TCR derives from a female donor in good health, enrolled as a control in a pregnancy study. The sequencing here drew on CD4+ T cells from peripheral blood mononuclear cells, taken in the third trimester of pregnancy. For the CDR3, the DNA is TGTGCCAGCAGTACAAATCCGGGACAGGGGGCGAGGCAGCCCCAGCATTTT. Translated: CASSTNPGQGARQPQHF.